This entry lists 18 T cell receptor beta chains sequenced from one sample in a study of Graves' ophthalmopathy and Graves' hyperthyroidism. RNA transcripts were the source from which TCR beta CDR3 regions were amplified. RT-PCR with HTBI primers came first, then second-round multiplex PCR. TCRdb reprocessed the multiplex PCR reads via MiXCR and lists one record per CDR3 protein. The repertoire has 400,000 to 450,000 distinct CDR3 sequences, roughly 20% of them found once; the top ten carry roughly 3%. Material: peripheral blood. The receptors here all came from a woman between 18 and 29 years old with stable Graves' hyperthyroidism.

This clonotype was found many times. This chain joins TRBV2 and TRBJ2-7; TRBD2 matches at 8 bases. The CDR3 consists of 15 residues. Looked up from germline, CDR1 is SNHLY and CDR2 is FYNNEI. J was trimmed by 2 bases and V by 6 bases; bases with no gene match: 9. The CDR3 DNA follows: TGTGCCAGCAGCACCGGGACTAGTGGGCCCTACGAGCAGTACTTC. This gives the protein CASSTGTSGPYEQYF.

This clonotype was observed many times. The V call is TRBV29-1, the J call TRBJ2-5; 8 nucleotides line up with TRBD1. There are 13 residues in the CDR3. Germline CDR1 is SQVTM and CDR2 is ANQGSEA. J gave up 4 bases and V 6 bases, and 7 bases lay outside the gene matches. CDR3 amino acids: CSVLDRGRETQYF. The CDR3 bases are TGCAGCGTACTCGACAGGGGAAGAGAGACCCAGTACTTC.

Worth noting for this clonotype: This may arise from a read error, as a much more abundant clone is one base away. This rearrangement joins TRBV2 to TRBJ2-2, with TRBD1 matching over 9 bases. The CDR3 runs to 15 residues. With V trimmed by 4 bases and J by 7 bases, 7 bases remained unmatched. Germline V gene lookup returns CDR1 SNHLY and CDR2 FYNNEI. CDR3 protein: CASSVGQGRIGELFF. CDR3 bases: TGTGCCAGCAGTGTGGGACAGGGTCGCATCGGGGAGCTGTTTTTT.

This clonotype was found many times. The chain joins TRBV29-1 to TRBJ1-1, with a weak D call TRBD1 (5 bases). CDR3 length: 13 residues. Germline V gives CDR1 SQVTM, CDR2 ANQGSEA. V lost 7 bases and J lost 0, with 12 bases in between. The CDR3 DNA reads TGCAGCGATGGGGACGTAATGAACACTGAAGCTTTCTTT. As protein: CSDGDVMNTEAFF. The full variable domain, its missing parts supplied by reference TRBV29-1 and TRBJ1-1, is SAVISQKPSRDICQRGTSLTIQCQVDSQVTMMFWYRQQPGQSLTLIATANQGSEATYESGFVIDKFPISRPNLTFSTLTVSNMSPEDSSIYLCSDGDVMNTEAFFGQGTRLTVV.

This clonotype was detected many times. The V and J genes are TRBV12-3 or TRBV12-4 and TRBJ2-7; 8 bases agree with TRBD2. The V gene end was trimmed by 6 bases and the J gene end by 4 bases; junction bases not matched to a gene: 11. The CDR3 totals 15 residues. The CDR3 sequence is CASRSSGVGSYEQYF. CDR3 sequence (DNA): TGTGCCAGCAGGAGTAGCGGGGTGGGCTCTTACGAGCAGTACTTC.

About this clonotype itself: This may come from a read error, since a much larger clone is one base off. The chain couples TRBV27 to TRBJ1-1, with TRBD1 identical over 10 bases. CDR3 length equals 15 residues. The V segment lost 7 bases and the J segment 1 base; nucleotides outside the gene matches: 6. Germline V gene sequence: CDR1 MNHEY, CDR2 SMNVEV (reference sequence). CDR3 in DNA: TGTGCCAGCACTTCGCGGGACAGGGGGAACACTGAAGCTTTCTTT. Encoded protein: CASTSRDRGNTEAFF.

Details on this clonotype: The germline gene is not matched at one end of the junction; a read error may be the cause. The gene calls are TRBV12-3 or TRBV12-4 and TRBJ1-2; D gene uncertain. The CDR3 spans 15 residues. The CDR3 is CASAALPTTEYGYTF. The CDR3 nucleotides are TGTGCCAGCGCCGCGTTACCGACAACGGAGTATGGTTACACCTTC.

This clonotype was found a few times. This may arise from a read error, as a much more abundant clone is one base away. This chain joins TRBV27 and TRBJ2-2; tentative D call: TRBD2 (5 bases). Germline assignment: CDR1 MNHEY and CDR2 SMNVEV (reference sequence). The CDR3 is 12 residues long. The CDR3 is CASSWNTGELCF. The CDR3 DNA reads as TGTGCCAGCAGTTGGAACACCGGGGAGCTGTGTTTT.

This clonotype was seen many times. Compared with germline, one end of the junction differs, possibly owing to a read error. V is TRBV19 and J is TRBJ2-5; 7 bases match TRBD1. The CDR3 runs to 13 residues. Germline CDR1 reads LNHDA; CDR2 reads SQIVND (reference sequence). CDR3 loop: CASSVDRQETQYF. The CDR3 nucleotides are TGTGCCAGTAGTGTGGACAGGCAAGAGACCCAGTACTTT.

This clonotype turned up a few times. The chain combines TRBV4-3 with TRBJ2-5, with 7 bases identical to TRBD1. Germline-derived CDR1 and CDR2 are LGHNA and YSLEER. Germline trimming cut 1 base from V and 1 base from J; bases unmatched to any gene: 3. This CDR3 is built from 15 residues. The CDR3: CASSQAWDSQETQYF. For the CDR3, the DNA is TGCGCCAGCAGCCAAGCATGGGACAGCCAAGAGACCCAGTACTTC.

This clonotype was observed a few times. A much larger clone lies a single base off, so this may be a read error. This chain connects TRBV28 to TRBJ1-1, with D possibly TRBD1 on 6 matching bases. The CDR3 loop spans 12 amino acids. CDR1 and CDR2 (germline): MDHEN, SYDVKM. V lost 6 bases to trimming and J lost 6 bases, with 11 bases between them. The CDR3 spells CASSQGYSEAFF. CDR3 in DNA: TGTGCCAGCAGCCAGGGGTACTCTGAAGCTTTCTTT.

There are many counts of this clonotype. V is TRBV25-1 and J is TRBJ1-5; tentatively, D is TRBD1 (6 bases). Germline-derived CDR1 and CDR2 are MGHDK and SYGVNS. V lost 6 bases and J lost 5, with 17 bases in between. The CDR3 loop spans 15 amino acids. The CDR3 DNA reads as TGTGCCAGCAGAGACCGGGACAACCCCTATCAGCCCCAGCATTTT. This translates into CASRDRDNPYQPQHF.

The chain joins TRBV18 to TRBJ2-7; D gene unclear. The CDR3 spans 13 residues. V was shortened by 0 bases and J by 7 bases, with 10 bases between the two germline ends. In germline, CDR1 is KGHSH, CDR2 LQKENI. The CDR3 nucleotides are TGTGCCAGCTCACCACCCCCAGGATCTGAGCAGTACTTC. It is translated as CASSPPPGSEQYF.

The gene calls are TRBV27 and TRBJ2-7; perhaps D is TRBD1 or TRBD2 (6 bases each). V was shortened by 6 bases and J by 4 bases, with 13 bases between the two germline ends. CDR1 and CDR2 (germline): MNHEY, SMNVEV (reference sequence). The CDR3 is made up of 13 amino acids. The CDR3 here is CASSGGSPYEQYF. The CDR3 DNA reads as TGTGCCAGCAGCGGGGGCTCACCTTACGAGCAGTACTTC.

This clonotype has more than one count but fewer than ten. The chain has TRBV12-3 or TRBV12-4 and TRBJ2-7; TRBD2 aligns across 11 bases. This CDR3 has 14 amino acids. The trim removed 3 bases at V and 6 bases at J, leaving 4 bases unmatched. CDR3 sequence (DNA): TGTGCCAGCAGTTTTGCTAGCGGGAGGATCGAGCAGTACTTC. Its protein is CASSFASGRIEQYF.

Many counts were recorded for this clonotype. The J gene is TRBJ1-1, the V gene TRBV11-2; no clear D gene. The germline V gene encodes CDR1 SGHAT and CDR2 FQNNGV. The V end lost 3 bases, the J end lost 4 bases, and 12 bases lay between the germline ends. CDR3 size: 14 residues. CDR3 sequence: CASSLAGWSTEAFF. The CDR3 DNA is TGTGCCAGCAGCTTGGCGGGCTGGAGCACTGAAGCTTTCTTT.

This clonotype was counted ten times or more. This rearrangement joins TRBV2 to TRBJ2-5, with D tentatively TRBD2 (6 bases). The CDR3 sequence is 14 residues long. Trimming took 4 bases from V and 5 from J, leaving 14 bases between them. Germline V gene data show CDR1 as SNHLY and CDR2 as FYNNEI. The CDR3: CASSVSSEGETQYF. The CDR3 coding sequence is TGTGCCAGCAGTGTCTCTAGCGAGGGGGAGACCCAGTACTTC.

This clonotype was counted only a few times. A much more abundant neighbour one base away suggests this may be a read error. As DNA, the CDR3 is TGTGCCAGCAGTTATGATGATAGCACTGAAGCTTTCTTT. The encoded protein is CASSYDDSTEAFF. The rearrangement joins TRBV6-4 to TRBJ1-1; D unclear. This CDR3 spans 13 amino acids. V shed 5 bases and J shed 4 bases, with 11 bases lying between them. Germline loops: CDR1 MRHNA, CDR2 SNTAGT.